This T cell receptor beta chain was found in a study of early T cells in non-severe SARS-CoV-2 infection. Study-level background: The authors sequenced bulk RNA from unsorted whole blood, leaving chains unpaired.

The CDR3 is made up of 15 amino acids. CDR1 and CDR2 (germline): SNHLY, FYNNEI. Trimming took 2 bases from V and 6 from J; bases not matched to a gene: 3. TCRdb re-derived calls from the 5' RACE reads in MiXCR, one entry per CDR3 protein. The sample holds tens of thousands of distinct CDR3 sequences, 9.5% to 15% seen once. The source material was whole blood. The receptor's source is an adult who was a healthcare worker with PCR-confirmed SARS-CoV-2 infection or an uninfected control (not recorded which). This chain uses TRBV2 with TRBJ2-1; TRBD2 matches 11 bases. DNA of the CDR3: TGTGCCAGCAGTGAACAGCTAGCGGGAGGCAATGAGCAGTTCTTC. Its protein is CASSEQLAGGNEQFF.